Listed here are 20 T cell receptor beta chains from one sample, sequenced in a study of blood T cell repertoires in COVID-19 (TCRdb year 2020). Receptor amplification or capture employed the immunoSEQ multiplex PCR assay. This is the immuneACCESS table as TCRdb keeps it, with only in-frame sequences that have V and J called. A part of the clones is gone; compared with another copy, unresolved V genes explain less than half, and the rest is unexplained. The sample profile shows around 160,000 clones; around four fifths of them were found once. The ten largest clones add up to roughly 10% of the sample. Material: peripheral blood. Receptors originate from a human donor in a cohort sampled during active COVID-19.

This clone was detected only once. The chain links TRBV2 to TRBJ1-6; D may be TRBD1 (5 bases). Looked up from germline, CDR1 is SNHLY and CDR2 is FYNNEI. V gave up 1 base and J gave up 6 bases, with 16 bases separating them. The CDR3 is made up of 17 amino acids. This CDR3 reads CASSEVGGEGGNSPLHF. DNA of the CDR3: TGTGCCAGCAGTGAAGTTGGGGGGGAAGGCGGTAATTCACCCCTCCACTTT.

The chain links TRBV9 to TRBJ2-2, with TRBD2 matching 10 bases. V was clipped by 1 base and J by 3 bases; unmatched bases: 0. Germline CDR1 is SGDLS and CDR2 is YYNGEE. The CDR3 length is 15 residues. The CDR3 bases are TGTGCCAGCAGCGTAAGCGGGGGGGACACCGGGGAGCTGTTTTTT. It encodes CASSVSGGDTGELFF.

The CDR3 bases are TGTGCCAGCAGCTTAGGCCGGACAGGGGTTGGTAACTATGGCTACACCTTC. Translation gives CASSLGRTGVGNYGYTF. This sequence joins TRBV11-3 and TRBJ1-2, with 9 positions matching TRBD1. In germline, CDR1 is SGHNT, CDR2 YENEEA. The CDR3 covers 17 residues. After removal of 1 base from V and 1 base from J, the junction contained 7 bases not matched to a gene.

The chain links TRBV6-5 to TRBJ1-2; 9 nucleotides line up with TRBD1. The CDR3 is 14 amino acids. V lost 4 bases and J lost 7; bases outside the gene matches: 7. Germline assignment: CDR1 MNHEY and CDR2 SVGAGI. CDR3 in amino acids: CASSSKDRGAGYTF. CDR3 DNA sequence: TGTGCCAGCAGTTCTAAGGACAGGGGTGCTGGCTACACCTTC.

The V gene is TRBV2, the J gene TRBJ2-5; TRBD2 matches at 7 bases. Germline lookup yields CDR1 SNHLY and CDR2 FYNNEI. The junction had 8 bases not matched to a gene; V was cut back by 8 bases and J by 5 bases. The CDR3 contains 13 residues. This CDR3 reads CASHWTRGETQYF. CDR3 nucleotide sequence: TGTGCCAGCCATTGGACTAGAGGGGAGACCCAGTACTTC.

The rearrangement links TRBV4-3 to TRBJ1-2; no reliable D call. The CDR3 extends over 16 amino acids. The germline V and J ends were trimmed by 0 bases and 0 bases, with 11 bases remaining between them. Germline CDR1 is LGHNA and CDR2 is YSLEER. As DNA, the CDR3 is TGCGCCAGCAGCCAAGATCTCCTACAGACTAACTATGGCTACACCTTC. Translation: CASSQDLLQTNYGYTF.

This chain connects TRBV30 to TRBJ2-7, with a tentative D call TRBD1 (5 bases). Per the germline V gene, CDR1 is GTSNPN and CDR2 is SVGIG (reference sequence). The length of the CDR3 is 11 residues. V lost 5 bases and J lost 6, with 11 bases in between. CDR3: CAWGITGEQYF. The DNA of the CDR3 is TGTGCCTGGGGCATTACAGGCGAGCAGTACTTC.

This rearrangement joins TRBV14 to TRBJ1-2; D might be TRBD1 (6 bases). The germline gives CDR1 SGHDN, CDR2 FVKESK. The V end lost 4 bases, the J end lost 7 bases, and 19 bases lay between the germline ends. The CDR3 spans 15 residues. The CDR3 sequence is CASSPAGLTGPGYTF. The CDR3 bases are TGTGCCAGCAGCCCTGCCGGATTGACAGGTCCTGGCTACACCTTC.

A few counts support this clone. The chain combines TRBV18 with TRBJ1-6; 7 bases agree with TRBD1. J gave up 10 bases and V 3 bases, and 15 bases lay outside the gene matches. This CDR3 spans 17 amino acids. Germline CDR1 is KGHSH and CDR2 is LQKENI. This CDR3 is CASSPVGAGGLESPLHF. CDR3 nucleotide sequence: TGTGCCAGCTCACCGGTAGGGGCAGGGGGACTGGAGTCACCCCTCCACTTT.

The chain uses TRBV3-1 (or the pseudogene TRBV3-2) and TRBJ2-7, with D unclear. The CDR3 has 14 amino acids. In germline, CDR1 is LGHDT, CDR2 YNNKEL (reference sequence). The ends were cut back, 0 bases at V and 3 bases at J, with 9 bases in the middle. CDR3 in DNA: TGTGCCAGCAGCCAAGATTGGCTAGTCTACGAGCAGTACTTC. It yields the protein CASSQDWLVYEQYF.

This chain joins TRBV6-2 or TRBV6-3 and TRBJ2-7; TRBD1 is a possible D gene (5 bases). Trimming removed 6 bases from V and 2 bases from J, with 17 bases in between. The CDR3 loop spans 15 amino acids. Germline V CDR1 and CDR2: MNHEY, SVGEGT. CDR3 coding DNA: TGTGCCAGCAGCTCCCCTGTCAGGGTTGCCTACGAGCAGTACTTC. This codes for CASSSPVRVAYEQYF.

The chain has TRBV7-9 and TRBJ1-1; no reliable D call. This CDR3 is built from 13 residues. The ends were cut back, 1 base at V and 3 bases at J, with 6 bases in the middle. From germline, CDR1 is SEHNR and CDR2 FQNEAQ (reference sequence). The CDR3 DNA reads as TGTGCCAGCAGCTTAGTTCAGGACACTGAAGCTTTCTTT. Translated: CASSLVQDTEAFF. The whole variable domain, filled in from reference TRBV7-9 and TRBJ1-1, reads DTGVSQNPRHKITKRGQNVTFRCDPISEHNRLYWYRQTLGQGPEFLTYFQNEAQLEKSRLLSDRFSAERPKGSFSTLEIQRTEQGDSAMYLCASSLVQDTEAFFGQGTRLTVV.

The CDR3 reads CASSVGQGAGGTDTQYF. DNA of the CDR3: TGCGCCAGCAGCGTGGGACAGGGGGCTGGAGGCACAGATACGCAGTATTTT. V is TRBV5-1 and J is TRBJ2-3, with 12 nucleotides matching TRBD1. This CDR3 comprises 17 residues. Germline loops: CDR1 SGHRS, CDR2 YFSETQ. Trimming removed 4 bases from V and 1 base from J; junction bases left unmatched: 7.

In DNA, the CDR3 is TGTGCCAGTAGTATAGTTAAGGTTCGGGACACTGAAGCTTTCTTT. It is translated as CASSIVKVRDTEAFF. The V and J genes are TRBV19 and TRBJ1-1, with D hard to call. In germline, CDR1 is LNHDA, CDR2 SQIVND (reference sequence). The V end was cut by 1 base, the J end by 3 bases, with 12 bases between. The CDR3 loop spans 15 amino acids.

The rearrangement joins TRBV3-1 (or the pseudogene TRBV3-2) to TRBJ2-1, with TRBD2 identical over 13 bases. The germline CDR1 and CDR2 sequences are LGHDT and YNNKEL (reference sequence). The CDR3 has 14 residues. Trimming took 4 bases from V and 9 from J; bases not matched to a gene: 3. The CDR3 DNA sequence: TGTGCCAGCAGCCCCGGACTAGCGGGGGTTGAGCAGTTCTTC. Translation: CASSPGLAGVEQFF.

This rearrangement joins TRBV15 to TRBJ1-4; tentative D call: TRBD1 (6 bases). V was trimmed by 3 bases and J by 4 bases, leaving 9 bases between them. The V gene's germline CDR1 is LNHNV and CDR2 YYDKDF (reference sequence). This CDR3 contains 14 residues. CDR3 sequence (DNA): TGTGCCACCAGCAGCCGGACAGTTAATGAAAAACTGTTTTTT. Translating it yields CATSSRTVNEKLFF. The full variable domain, in which reference TRBV15 and TRBJ1-4 provide the parts outside the CDR3, is DAMVIQNPRYQVTQFGKPVTLSCSQTLNHNVMYWYQQKSSQAPKLLFHYYDKDFNNEADTPDNFQSRRPNTSFCFLDIRSPGLGDTAMYLCATSSRTVNEKLFFGSGTQLSVL.

The chain recombines TRBV28 with TRBJ1-6; weak D call: TRBD1 (6 bases). The CDR3 has 15 residues. V lost 5 bases and J lost 6, with 14 bases in between. Germline CDR1 reads MDHEN; CDR2 reads SYDVKM. The CDR3 sequence is CASSPVRTANSPLHF. The CDR3 DNA follows: TGTGCCAGCAGTCCCGTGAGGACAGCTAATTCACCCCTCCACTTT.

CDR3 protein: CASSPTSGEYNEQFF. CDR3 nucleotide sequence: TGTGCCAGCAGCCCCACTAGCGGAGAATACAATGAGCAGTTCTTC. The V and J genes are TRBV7-9 and TRBJ2-1; 8 positions match TRBD2. Germline V CDR1 and CDR2: SEHNR, FQNEAQ (reference sequence). This CDR3 comprises 15 residues. Trimming removed 5 bases from V and 4 bases from J; junction bases left unmatched: 7.

CDR3 protein: CASSWGVGNSPLHF. The DNA of the CDR3 is TGTGCCAGCAGCTGGGGGGTCGGGAATTCACCCCTCCACTTT. The chain recombines TRBV27 with TRBJ1-6; weak D call: TRBD1 (5 bases). The CDR3 extends over 14 amino acids. Per the germline V gene, CDR1 is MNHEY and CDR2 is SMNVEV (reference sequence). V lost 6 bases and J 7 bases, leaving 13 bases between the germline ends.

The table lists this clone with a few counts. The chain couples TRBV7-2 to TRBJ1-2; tentatively, D is TRBD1 (5 bases). Per the germline V gene, CDR1 is SGHTA and CDR2 is FQGNSA. Trimming took 5 bases from V and 4 from J, leaving 17 bases between them. The CDR3 is 15 residues long. The CDR3 DNA follows: TGTGCCAGCAGCCGCGACCCAGGGTTTGCCTATGGCTACACCTTC. Translation gives CASSRDPGFAYGYTF.